This entry concerns a single T cell receptor (beta chain). Its antigen remains unidentified. This specimen belongs to a study of OX40 agonist ivuxolimab in advanced cancers. Study as a whole: Mean age approximately 61 years, range roughly 20 to 85; around 80% male. General observations from the study: CD8+ T cells averaged more expanded clones than CD4+.

TCRdb's table, derived via immunoSEQ multiplex PCR, lists solely in-frame clones and lacks some. Of tens of thousands of clones listed, around 83% were seen once; the top ten hold 0.65% to 0.85%. This material consisted of CD4+ or CD8+ T cells sorted from blood, taken in a trial of the OX40 agonist ivuxolimab. This clonotype originated in an adult with an advanced solid tumor such as melanoma, head and neck, liver or kidney cancer.

The CDR3 loop is CASGIHSETQYF. CDR3 DNA: TGTGCTAGTGGTATACACTCAGAGACCCAGTACTTC. The chain recombines TRBV12-5 with TRBJ2-5; D ambiguous. This CDR3 is built from 12 residues. V was trimmed by 5 bases and J by 4 bases, leaving 8 bases between them. Germline V lookup: CDR1 LGHNT, CDR2 FRNRAP.